The present entry profiles one T cell receptor (beta chain) with its context. Its antigen specificity is not known. No base quality information exists; no much larger clone differs at one position. CDR1 MNHEY and CDR2 SMNVEV were looked up in the germline V gene (reference sequence). A distance of 15 bases separates the germline ends of V and J, which lose 6 bases and 4 bases respectively. The cysteine opens and the phenylalanine closes a CDR3 of 14 amino acids. Only CDR3 DNA remains: 42 bases, in frame from the first base. This sample was taken from a study of technical replicates of blood from four donors listed by TCRdb under 2017. Receptor libraries were prepared by the immunoSEQ multiplex PCR assay. What TCRdb holds here is the immuneACCESS table cut down to in-frame rearrangements. Part of the clones is not present; checked against another copy, under half of the missing clones reflect an unresolved V gene, and the others are unexplained. This sample has 99,000 or so clones in its table, and nearly 97% of those were observed once. Around 0.21% of the sample belongs to the ten largest clones.

The source is a human donor in good health. The chain is encoded by TRBV27 joined to TRBJ1-1; the D region possibly corresponds to TRBD1 (5 bases align). Sequencing was performed on T cells isolated from PBMCs. The nucleotide sequence reads as follows: TGTGCCAGCAGACGGCAGGGTAGTAGCACTGAAGCTTTCTTT. This translates into CASRRQGSSTEAFF.